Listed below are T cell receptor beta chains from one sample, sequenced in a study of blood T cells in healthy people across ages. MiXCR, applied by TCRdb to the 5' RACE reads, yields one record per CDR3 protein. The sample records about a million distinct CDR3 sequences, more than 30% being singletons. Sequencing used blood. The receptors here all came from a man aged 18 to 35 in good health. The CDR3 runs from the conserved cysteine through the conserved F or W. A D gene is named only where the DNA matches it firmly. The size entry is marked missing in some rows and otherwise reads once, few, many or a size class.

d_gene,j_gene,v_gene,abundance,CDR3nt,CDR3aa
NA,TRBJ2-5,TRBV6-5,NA,TGTGCCAGCAGTTCCCTAACAGCCACACAAGAGACCCAGTACTTC,CASSSLTATQETQYF
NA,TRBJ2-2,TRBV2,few,TGTGCCAGCAGCCCGACCCGAGATCCCGGGGAGCTGTTTTTT,CASSPTRDPGELFF
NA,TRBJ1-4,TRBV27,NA,TGTGCCAGCAGTCCACGACGGGCCCTTAATGAAAAACTGTTTTTT,CASSPRRALNEKLFF
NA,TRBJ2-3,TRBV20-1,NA,TGCAGTGCTAGCACCGAGGGATCGGATACGCAGTATTTT,CSASTEGSDTQYF
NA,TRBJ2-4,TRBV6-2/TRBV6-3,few,TGTGCCAGTGGTGAGCCTACGGGGAACATTCAGTACTTC,CASGEPTGNIQYF
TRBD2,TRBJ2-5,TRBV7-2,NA,TGTGCCAGCAGCTCACACGGGAGGGGAGAGACCCAGTACTTC,CASSSHGRGETQYF
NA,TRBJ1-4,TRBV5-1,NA,TGCGCCAGCAGCCTGGGTGGGATTACTAATGAAAAACTGTTTTTT,CASSLGGITNEKLFF
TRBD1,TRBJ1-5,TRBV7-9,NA,TGTGCCAGCAGTACAGGGGAGGGCAATCAGCCCCAGCATTTT,CASSTGEGNQPQHF
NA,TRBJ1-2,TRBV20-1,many,TGCAGTGCTAGAGTAGTGGGGGAGGATGGCTACACCTTC,CSARVVGEDGYTF
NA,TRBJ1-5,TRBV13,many,TGTGCCAGCAGCTTCTCCAGAGTGGCTCAGCCCCAGCATTTT,CASSFSRVAQPQHF
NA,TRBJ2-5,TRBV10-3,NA,TGTGCCTCCCAGACTAACTTACAAGAGACCCAGTACTTC,CASQTNLQETQYF
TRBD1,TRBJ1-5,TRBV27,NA,TGTGCCAGCAGTTGGGGACAGAATCAGCCCCAGCATTTT,CASSWGQNQPQHF
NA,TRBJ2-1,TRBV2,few,TGTGCCAGCAACCTAGCGCAATACAATGAGCAGTTCTTC,CASNLAQYNEQFF
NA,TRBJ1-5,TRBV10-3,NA,TGTGCCATCAGTGAGGGGGCAGGTAGCAATCAGCCCCAGCATTTT,CAISEGAGSNQPQHF
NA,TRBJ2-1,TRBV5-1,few,TGCGCCAGCAGGTCAGGACAAGGGTCGGCCCACAATGAGCAGTTCTTC,CASRSGQGSAHNEQFF
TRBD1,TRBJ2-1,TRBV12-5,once,TGTGCTAGTGGCAGGGACAGGGAATCACCTGAGCAGTTCTTC,CASGRDRESPEQFF
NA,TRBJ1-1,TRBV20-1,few,TGCAGTGCTAGAGACGGGACGGAAATGAACACTGAAGCTTTCTTT,CSARDGTEMNTEAFF
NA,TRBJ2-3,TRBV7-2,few,TGTGCCAGCAGCTTTGGGGTGGTAGATACGCAGTATTTT,CASSFGVVDTQYF
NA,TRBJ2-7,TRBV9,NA,TGTGCCAGCAGCGTAAATTGGGACCGTACCTACGAGCAGTACTTC,CASSVNWDRTYEQYF
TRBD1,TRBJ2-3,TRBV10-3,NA,TGTGCCATCAGGTCCGGGACAGGGGAAGATACGCAGTATTTT,CAIRSGTGEDTQYF
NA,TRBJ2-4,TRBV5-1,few,TGCGCCAGCAGCCCGCGGCAGGGTGGTCCGCCGATCCTCCCCAAAAACATTCAGTACTTC,CASSPRQGGPPILPKNIQYF
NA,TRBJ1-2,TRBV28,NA,TGTGCCAGCAGTCCCTGGGGGGGTGTGGACTACACCTTC,CASSPWGGVDYTF
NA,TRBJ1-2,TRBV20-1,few,TGCAGTGCTCTGGACGCCAAGAAGGGGTATGGCTACACCTTC,CSALDAKKGYGYTF
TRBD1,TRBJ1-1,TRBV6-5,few,TGTGCCAGCAGTTACCTCGTCCGGACAGGACAACATGGGACTGAAGCTTTCTTT,CASSYLVRTGQHGTEAFF
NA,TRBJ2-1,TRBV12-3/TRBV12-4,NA,TGTGCCAGCAGTTTTAGGGAGACAGGCCATGAGCAGTTCTTC,CASSFRETGHEQFF
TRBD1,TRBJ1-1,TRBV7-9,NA,TGTGTCAGCAGCTTAGGGAATCCGGGACAGGGGAACACTGAAGCTTTCTTT,CVSSLGNPGQGNTEAFF
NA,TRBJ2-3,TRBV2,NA,TGTGCCAGCAGTGAAGCCCTCGGCACAGATACGCAGTATTTT,CASSEALGTDTQYF
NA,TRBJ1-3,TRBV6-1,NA,TGTGCCAGCAGTGAATCGGGCTCCGCAGGAAACACCATATATTTT,CASSESGSAGNTIYF
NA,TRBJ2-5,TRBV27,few,TGTGCCAGCAGTCCCTCGGGACGGTACCAAGAGACCCAGTACTTC,CASSPSGRYQETQYF
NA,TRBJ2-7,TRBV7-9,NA,TGTGCCAGCAGCTCTAGGGGGGGAATCGACAGGGACTTTTCCTACGAGCAGTACTTC,CASSSRGGIDRDFSYEQYF
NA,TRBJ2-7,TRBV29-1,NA,TGCAGCGTTAGTGTCAGGACCTATCTGGAGGGCGAGCAGTACTTC,CSVSVRTYLEGEQYF